The clone carrying this T cell receptor (beta chain) showed up just once. The antigen is unknown. This sample was included in a study of cytomegalovirus exposure and HLA in healthy donors. Whole-study findings and limits: A prior analysis recorded that most TCR beta V segments were productive about 87% or about 30% of the time.

Vbeta (60) and Jbeta (13) primers were used in the PCR. The repertoire was sequenced with immunoSEQ multiplex PCR; TCRdb's copy has only in-frame clones and lacks some. The sample shows 150,000 to 200,000 clones, 77% of them seen only once. The sample consisted of PBMCs. The source is a woman between 25 and 40 years old in good health and CMV-seronegative.

The CDR3 loop is CASSPRDRGAYEQYF. The CDR3 bases are TGTGCCAGCTCACCCCGGGACAGGGGGGCCTACGAGCAGTACTTC. The rearrangement links TRBV18 to TRBJ2-7, with TRBD1 matching 11 bases. CDR3 length: 15 amino acids. In germline, CDR1 is KGHSH, CDR2 LQKENI. J gave up 2 bases and V 3 bases, and 3 bases lay outside the gene matches.